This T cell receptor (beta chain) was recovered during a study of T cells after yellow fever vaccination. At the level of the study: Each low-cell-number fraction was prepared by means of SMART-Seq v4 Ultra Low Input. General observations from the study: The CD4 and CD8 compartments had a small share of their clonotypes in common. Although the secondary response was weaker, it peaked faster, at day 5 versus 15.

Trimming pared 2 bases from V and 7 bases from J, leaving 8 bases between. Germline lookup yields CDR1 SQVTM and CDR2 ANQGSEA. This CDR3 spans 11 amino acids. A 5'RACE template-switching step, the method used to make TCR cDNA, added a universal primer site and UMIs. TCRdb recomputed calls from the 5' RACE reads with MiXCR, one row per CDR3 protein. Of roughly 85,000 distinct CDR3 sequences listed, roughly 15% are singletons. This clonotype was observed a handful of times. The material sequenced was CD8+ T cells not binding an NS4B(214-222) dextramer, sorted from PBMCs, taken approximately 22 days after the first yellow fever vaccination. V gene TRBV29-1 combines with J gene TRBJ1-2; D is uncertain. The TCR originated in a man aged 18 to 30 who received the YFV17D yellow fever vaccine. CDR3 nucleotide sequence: TGCAGCGTTGAAAACAGAGGTGGCTACACCTTC. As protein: CSVENRGGYTF.